This is a list of T cell receptor beta chains from one sample in a study of CD8+ T cells in alopecia areata. Clones were read by immunoSEQ multiplex PCR, and TCRdb kept only the in-frame ones, dropping some. The sample lists 220,000 or so clones; around three fifths were seen once. This sample comprised CD4+ T cells sorted from blood, obtained at week 0. Receptor source: a human donor with alopecia areata. Each CDR3 is given with its conserved first and last residue. The D gene is left open where the match is weak. Rows may omit the clone size; those that give it use once, few, many or a size class.

J gene: TRBJ2-7
CDR3 length: 14
D gene: NA
clone size: NA
V gene: TRBV28
CDR3 DNA: TGTGCCAGCAGTTTATGGGGACCTACCTACGAGCAGTACTTC
CDR3 protein: CASSLWGPTYEQYF

J gene: TRBJ1-2
CDR3 length: 14
D gene: NA
clone size: NA
V gene: TRBV6-1
CDR3 DNA: TGTGCCAGCAGGAGCAGGGGCGCGGCTGATGGCTACACCTTC
CDR3 protein: CASRSRGAADGYTF

J gene: TRBJ2-1
CDR3 length: 15
D gene: TRBD1
clone size: NA
V gene: TRBV7-9
CDR3 DNA: TGTGCCAGCAGCTACGGGACAGGTTTGTACAATGAGCAGTTCTTC
CDR3 protein: CASSYGTGLYNEQFF

J gene: TRBJ2-7
CDR3 length: 15
D gene: TRBD2
clone size: NA
V gene: TRBV5-4
CDR3 DNA: TGTGCCAGCAGCTTGGGGACTAGCGGGCTCTACGAGCAGTACTTC
CDR3 protein: CASSLGTSGLYEQYF

J gene: TRBJ2-7
CDR3 length: 15
D gene: TRBD1
clone size: NA
V gene: TRBV4-2
CDR3 DNA: TGTGCCAGCAGCCAGGCCGGGACAGGGGGTTACGAGCAGTACTTC
CDR3 protein: CASSQAGTGGYEQYF

J gene: TRBJ2-3
CDR3 length: 13
D gene: NA
clone size: few
V gene: TRBV11-2
CDR3 DNA: TGTGCCAGCAGCTTAGCAGCGGGCGGTACGCAGTATTTT
CDR3 protein: CASSLAAGGTQYF

J gene: TRBJ2-3
CDR3 length: 15
D gene: NA
clone size: NA
V gene: TRBV2
CDR3 DNA: TGTGCCAGCAGTTCCTCTGGACAGTACACAGATACGCAGTATTTT
CDR3 protein: CASSSSGQYTDTQYF

J gene: TRBJ1-2
CDR3 length: 11
D gene: NA
clone size: few
V gene: TRBV20-1
CDR3 DNA: TGCAGTGCCCGCCCCCACCAGATAGAAACCTTC
CDR3 protein: CSARPHQIETF

J gene: TRBJ2-5
CDR3 length: 15
D gene: NA
clone size: NA
V gene: TRBV4-2
CDR3 DNA: TGTGCCAGCAGCCAAGGCCTCAAAGGATCCGAGACCCAGTACTTC
CDR3 protein: CASSQGLKGSETQYF

J gene: TRBJ1-5
CDR3 length: 17
D gene: NA
clone size: NA
V gene: TRBV15
CDR3 DNA: TGTGCCACCAGCAGAGATCCTGCAGTATATAGCAATCAGCCCCAGCATTTT
CDR3 protein: CATSRDPAVYSNQPQHF

J gene: TRBJ1-2
CDR3 length: 14
D gene: TRBD1
clone size: NA
V gene: TRBV5-6
CDR3 DNA: TGTGCCAGCAGCCGGCCAGGGGGCACCTATGGCTACACCTTC
CDR3 protein: CASSRPGGTYGYTF

J gene: TRBJ1-6
CDR3 length: 13
D gene: NA
clone size: NA
V gene: TRBV30
CDR3 DNA: TGTGCCTGGAGTGTACGAGGGAATTCACCCCTCCACTTT
CDR3 protein: CAWSVRGNSPLHF

J gene: TRBJ2-6
CDR3 length: 15
D gene: NA
clone size: NA
V gene: TRBV14
CDR3 DNA: TGTGCCAGCAGTCCAGTCCCATCTGGGGCCAACGTCCTGACTTTC
CDR3 protein: CASSPVPSGANVLTF

J gene: TRBJ2-1
CDR3 length: 16
D gene: TRBD2
clone size: NA
V gene: TRBV7-9
CDR3 DNA: TGTGCCAGCAGCTTGGGCAGCGGGAGCTCCTACAATGAGCAGTTCTTC
CDR3 protein: CASSLGSGSSYNEQFF

J gene: TRBJ2-5
CDR3 length: 14
D gene: NA
clone size: NA
V gene: TRBV5-1
CDR3 DNA: TGCGCCAGCAGCTTGGAAAACCACAAAGAGACCCAGTACTTC
CDR3 protein: CASSLENHKETQYF

J gene: TRBJ2-1
CDR3 length: 15
D gene: TRBD2
clone size: NA
V gene: TRBV10-3
CDR3 DNA: TGTGCCATCAGAGCTAGCGGGGCCTACTACAATGAGCAGTTCTTC
CDR3 protein: CAIRASGAYYNEQFF

J gene: TRBJ1-2
CDR3 length: 16
D gene: NA
clone size: NA
V gene: TRBV29-1
CDR3 DNA: TGCAGCGCTGAGGACAGCCGTCGGTCGTACGTGGGTGGCTACACCTTC
CDR3 protein: CSAEDSRRSYVGGYTF

J gene: TRBJ2-5
CDR3 length: 14
D gene: TRBD2
clone size: few
V gene: TRBV9
CDR3 DNA: TGTGCCAGCAGCTCTAGACTAGCGGGAACGGCCCAGTACTTC
CDR3 protein: CASSSRLAGTAQYF

J gene: TRBJ2-3
CDR3 length: 13
D gene: NA
clone size: NA
V gene: TRBV30
CDR3 DNA: TGTGCCTGGAGTCTAGGAGTCACAGATACGCAGTATTTT
CDR3 protein: CAWSLGVTDTQYF

J gene: TRBJ2-7
CDR3 length: 16
D gene: TRBD1
clone size: NA
V gene: TRBV5-1
CDR3 DNA: TGCGCCAGCAGCCTCCAAACGACAGGGTTCACCTACGAGCAGTACTTC
CDR3 protein: CASSLQTTGFTYEQYF

J gene: TRBJ2-5
CDR3 length: 15
D gene: NA
clone size: NA
V gene: TRBV5-1
CDR3 DNA: TGCGCCAGCAGCTTCTCCGCGGGGATACAAGAGACCCAGTACTTC
CDR3 protein: CASSFSAGIQETQYF

J gene: TRBJ2-7
CDR3 length: 17
D gene: NA
clone size: NA
V gene: TRBV7-2
CDR3 DNA: TGTGCCAGCAGCTTAATCGCGGCCGCGAAAAGCTCCTACGAGCAGTACTTC
CDR3 protein: CASSLIAAAKSSYEQYF

J gene: TRBJ1-1
CDR3 length: 13
D gene: TRBD1
clone size: NA
V gene: TRBV30
CDR3 DNA: TGTGCCTGGGACAGGGGGTTGAACACTGAAGCTTTCTTT
CDR3 protein: CAWDRGLNTEAFF

J gene: TRBJ2-2
CDR3 length: 16
D gene: TRBD2
clone size: NA
V gene: TRBV27
CDR3 DNA: TGTGCCAGCAGTACCACTAGCGGGAGGGTCCCCGGGGAGCTGTTTTTT
CDR3 protein: CASSTTSGRVPGELFF

J gene: TRBJ2-3
CDR3 length: 13
D gene: NA
clone size: NA
V gene: TRBV6-5
CDR3 DNA: TGTGCCAGCAGCCGAAGCAGGGGAGATACGCAGTATTTT
CDR3 protein: CASSRSRGDTQYF

J gene: TRBJ2-1
CDR3 length: 16
D gene: TRBD2
clone size: NA
V gene: TRBV19
CDR3 DNA: TGTGCCAGTAGTATAGGGACTAGCCAACTTTCTAATGAGCAGTTCTTC
CDR3 protein: CASSIGTSQLSNEQFF

J gene: TRBJ1-2
CDR3 length: 16
D gene: TRBD1
clone size: NA
V gene: TRBV2
CDR3 DNA: TGTGCCAGCAGAAATCGCCCATTTGACAGGGGATATGGCTACACCTTC
CDR3 protein: CASRNRPFDRGYGYTF

J gene: TRBJ2-7
CDR3 length: 12
D gene: NA
clone size: few
V gene: TRBV5-1
CDR3 DNA: TGCGCCAGCAGCTTCGATTGGGGGGAGCAGTACTTC
CDR3 protein: CASSFDWGEQYF

J gene: TRBJ1-2
CDR3 length: 11
D gene: NA
clone size: few
V gene: TRBV7-2
CDR3 DNA: TGTGCCAGCAGCCTGCAAGGAGGCTACACCTTC
CDR3 protein: CASSLQGGYTF

J gene: TRBJ2-7
CDR3 length: 15
D gene: NA
clone size: NA
V gene: TRBV4-1
CDR3 DNA: TGCGCCAGCAGCCGCAGCGGCGGAGGGGTTAACGAGCAGTACTTC
CDR3 protein: CASSRSGGGVNEQYF

J gene: TRBJ2-7
CDR3 length: 14
D gene: NA
clone size: NA
V gene: TRBV6-5
CDR3 DNA: TGTGCCAGCAGTTACCGACAGAGAACCTACGAGCAGTACTTC
CDR3 protein: CASSYRQRTYEQYF